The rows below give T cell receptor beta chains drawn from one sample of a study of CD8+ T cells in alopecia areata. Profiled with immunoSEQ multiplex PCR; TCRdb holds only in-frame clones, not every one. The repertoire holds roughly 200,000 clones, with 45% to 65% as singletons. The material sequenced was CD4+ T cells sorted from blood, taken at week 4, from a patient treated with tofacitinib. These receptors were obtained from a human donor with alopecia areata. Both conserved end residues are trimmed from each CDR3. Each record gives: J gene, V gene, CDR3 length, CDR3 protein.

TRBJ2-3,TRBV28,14,ATTEGQGVRADTQY
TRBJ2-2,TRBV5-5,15,ASRPSPGTGGTGELF
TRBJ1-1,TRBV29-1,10,SVGRPNTEAF
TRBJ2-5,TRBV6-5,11,ASSETSFETQY
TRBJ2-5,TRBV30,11,AWSVRVQETQY
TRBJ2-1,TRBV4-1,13,ASRQGQGNYNEQF
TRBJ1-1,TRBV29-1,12,SVVRSSMNTEAF
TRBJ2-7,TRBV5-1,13,ASSLVAGGTYEQY
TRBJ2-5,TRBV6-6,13,ASSYGTSGEETQY
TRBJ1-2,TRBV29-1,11,SVDIDRNYGYT
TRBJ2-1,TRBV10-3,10,AITIPPNEQF
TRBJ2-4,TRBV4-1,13,ASSQERNSVNIQY
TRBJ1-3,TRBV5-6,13,ASSTERGSGNTIY
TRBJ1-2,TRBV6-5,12,ASSYSKGGLGYT
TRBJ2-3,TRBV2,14,ASSPRLALGTDTQY
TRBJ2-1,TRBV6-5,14,ASSSSGKGSYNEQF
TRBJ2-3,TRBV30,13,AWSGTSGSTDTQY
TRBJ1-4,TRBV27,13,ASSLPDRAYEKLF
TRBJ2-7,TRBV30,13,AWSRLAGGTYEQY
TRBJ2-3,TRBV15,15,ATSRVPGGGITDTQY
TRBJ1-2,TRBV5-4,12,ASSSGTVYVDYT
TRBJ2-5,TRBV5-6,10,ASSLDQETQY
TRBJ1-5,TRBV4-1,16,ASSQGFRAGSRDQPQH
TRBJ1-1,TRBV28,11,ASSLDRGTEAF
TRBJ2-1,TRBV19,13,ASSIDHRVGNEQF
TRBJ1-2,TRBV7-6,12,ASSLETGINGYT
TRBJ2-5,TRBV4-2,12,ASSQGGSGETQY
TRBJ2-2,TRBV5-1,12,ASSLDSPTGELF
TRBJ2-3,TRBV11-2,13,ASSLERAKPDTQY
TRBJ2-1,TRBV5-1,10,ASSLGESEQF
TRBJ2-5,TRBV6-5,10,ASGTGGETQY
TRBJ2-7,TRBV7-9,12,ASVSGTGSHEQY
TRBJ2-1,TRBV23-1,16,ASSQFIRDRGPYNEQF
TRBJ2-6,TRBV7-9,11,ASGGSGANVLT
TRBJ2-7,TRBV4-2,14,ASSQDPGNRAYEQY
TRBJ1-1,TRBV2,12,ASKASEGNTEAF
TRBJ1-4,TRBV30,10,AWSGRNEKLF
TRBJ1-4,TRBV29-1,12,SVDLVPDGKKLF
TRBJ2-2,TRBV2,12,ASNFGTVSGELF
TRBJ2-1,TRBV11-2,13,ASSLVSATGNEQF
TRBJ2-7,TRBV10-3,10,AISKGEGEQY
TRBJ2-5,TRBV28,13,ASSVGLAYQETQY
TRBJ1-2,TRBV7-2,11,ASSPDRDYGYT
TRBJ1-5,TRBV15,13,ATSRDLGGDQPQH
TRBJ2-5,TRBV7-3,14,ASTHGGQGSGETQY
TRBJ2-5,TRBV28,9,ASSLAETQY
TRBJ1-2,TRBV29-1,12,SATAGGRDYGYT
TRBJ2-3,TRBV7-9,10,ASNSGGDTQY
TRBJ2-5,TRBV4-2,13,ASSQGPGDQETQY
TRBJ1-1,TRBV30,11,AWSTDGNTEAF